This T cell receptor beta chain originates from a study of T-cell reconstitution after alpha-beta-depleted transplantation in children. Trimming shortened V by 7 bases and J by 1 base, and 13 bases separated the two germline ends. CDR1 SQVTM and CDR2 ANQGSEA come from the germline V gene. This CDR3 has 13 residues. This clonotype was recorded at least ten times. Unique molecular identifiers were used to barcode this TCRbeta library. TCRdb recomputed calls from the PCR reads with MiXCR, one row per CDR3 protein. The sample records around 680,000 distinct CDR3 sequences, approximately 15% being singletons.

The rearrangement joins TRBV29-1 to TRBJ1-1; the D is unclear. Specimen: PBMCs from the stem cell graft donor, collected from the stem cell graft. This TCR was sampled from a human donor who donated a stem cell graft to a child with acute myeloid leukemia. This CDR3 is CSAARAANTEAFF. CDR3 in DNA: TGCAGCGCCGCCCGGGCCGCGAACACTGAAGCTTTCTTT.